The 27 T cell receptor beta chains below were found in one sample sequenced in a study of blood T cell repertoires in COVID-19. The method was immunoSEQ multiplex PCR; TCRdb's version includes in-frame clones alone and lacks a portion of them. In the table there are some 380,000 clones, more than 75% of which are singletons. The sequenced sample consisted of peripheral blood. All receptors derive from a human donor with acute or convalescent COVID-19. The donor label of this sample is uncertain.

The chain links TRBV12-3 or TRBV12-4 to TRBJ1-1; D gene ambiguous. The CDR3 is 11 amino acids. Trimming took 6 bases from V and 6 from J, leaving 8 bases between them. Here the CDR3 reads CASRRTAEAFF. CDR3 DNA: TGTGCCAGCAGACGGACTGCTGAAGCTTTCTTT.

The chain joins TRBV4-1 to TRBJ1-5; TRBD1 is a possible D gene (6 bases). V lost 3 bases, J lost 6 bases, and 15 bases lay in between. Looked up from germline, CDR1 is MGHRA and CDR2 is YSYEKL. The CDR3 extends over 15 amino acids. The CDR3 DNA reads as TGCGCCAGCAGCCAGGACGACAGGATGAGTCAGCCCCAGCATTTT. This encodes CASSQDDRMSQPQHF.

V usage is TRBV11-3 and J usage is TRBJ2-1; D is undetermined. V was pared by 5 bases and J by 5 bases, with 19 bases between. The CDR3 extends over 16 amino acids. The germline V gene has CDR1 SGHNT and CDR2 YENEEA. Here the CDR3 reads CASSPFGTKLDNEQFF. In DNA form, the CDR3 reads TGTGCCAGCAGCCCGTTTGGTACGAAGCTGGACAATGAGCAGTTCTTC.

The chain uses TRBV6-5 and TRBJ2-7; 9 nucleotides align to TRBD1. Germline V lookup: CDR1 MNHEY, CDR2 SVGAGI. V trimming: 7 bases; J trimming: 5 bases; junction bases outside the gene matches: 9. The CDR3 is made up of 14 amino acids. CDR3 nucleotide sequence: TGTGCCAGCACTCAGCCGGGACAGGGCAACGAGCAGTACTTC. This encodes CASTQPGQGNEQYF.

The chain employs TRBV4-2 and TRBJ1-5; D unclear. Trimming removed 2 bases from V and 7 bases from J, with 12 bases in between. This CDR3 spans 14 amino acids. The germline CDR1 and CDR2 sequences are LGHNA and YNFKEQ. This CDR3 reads CASSQLFGGQPQHF. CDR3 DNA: TGTGCCAGCAGCCAACTTTTTGGTGGCCAGCCCCAGCATTTT.

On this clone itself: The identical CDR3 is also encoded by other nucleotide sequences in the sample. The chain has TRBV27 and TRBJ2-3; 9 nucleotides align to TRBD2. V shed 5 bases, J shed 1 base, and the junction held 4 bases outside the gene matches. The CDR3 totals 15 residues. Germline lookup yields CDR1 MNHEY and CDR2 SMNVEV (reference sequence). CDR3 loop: CASSPRTSGTDTQYF. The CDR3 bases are TGTGCCAGCAGTCCGCGGACTAGCGGCACAGATACGCAGTATTTT.

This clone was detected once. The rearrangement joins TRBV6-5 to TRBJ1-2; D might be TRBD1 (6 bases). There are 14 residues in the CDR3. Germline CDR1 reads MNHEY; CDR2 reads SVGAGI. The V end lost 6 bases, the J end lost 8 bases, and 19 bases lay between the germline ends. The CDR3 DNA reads TGTGCCAGCAGGGACTCGGGGGGGGCGAACGGCTACACCTTC. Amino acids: CASRDSGGANGYTF.

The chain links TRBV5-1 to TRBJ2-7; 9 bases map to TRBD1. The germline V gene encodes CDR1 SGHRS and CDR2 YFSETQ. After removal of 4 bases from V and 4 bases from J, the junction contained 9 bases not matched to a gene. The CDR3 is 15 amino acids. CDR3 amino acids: CASSIQTGGWYEQYF. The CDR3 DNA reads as TGCGCCAGCAGCATACAGACAGGGGGTTGGTACGAGCAGTACTTC.

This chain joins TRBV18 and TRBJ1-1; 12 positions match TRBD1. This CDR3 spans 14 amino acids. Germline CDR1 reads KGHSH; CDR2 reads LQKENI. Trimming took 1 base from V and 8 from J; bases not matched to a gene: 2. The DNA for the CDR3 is TGTGCCAGCTCACCACTTGGGACAGGGGGCGAAGCTTTCTTT. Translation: CASSPLGTGGEAFF.

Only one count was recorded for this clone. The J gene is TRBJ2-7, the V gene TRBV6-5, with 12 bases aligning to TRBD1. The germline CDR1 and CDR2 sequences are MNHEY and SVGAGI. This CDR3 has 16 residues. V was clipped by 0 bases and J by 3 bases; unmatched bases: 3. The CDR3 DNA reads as TGTGCCAGCAGTTACTCGGGGACAGGGGGCGTCTACGAGCAGTACTTC. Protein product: CASSYSGTGGVYEQYF.

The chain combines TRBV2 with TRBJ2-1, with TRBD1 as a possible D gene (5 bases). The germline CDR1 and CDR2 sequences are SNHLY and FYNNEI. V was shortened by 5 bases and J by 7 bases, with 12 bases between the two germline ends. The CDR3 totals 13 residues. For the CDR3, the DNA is TGTGCCAGCAGTCTTCTAAGGGGAAATGAGCAGTTCTTC. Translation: CASSLLRGNEQFF.

CDR3 in DNA: TGTGCCAGTAGTATCGGACCGGGGGGGAGGGGCAGTACTCAGCCCCAGCATTTT. It translates to CASSIGPGGRGSTQPQHF. The V and J genes are TRBV19 and TRBJ1-5; the D gene is possibly TRBD1 (5 bases). Per germline, CDR1 LNHDA and CDR2 SQIVND (reference sequence). The ends were cut back, 3 bases at V and 6 bases at J, with 24 bases in the middle. The CDR3 spans 18 residues.

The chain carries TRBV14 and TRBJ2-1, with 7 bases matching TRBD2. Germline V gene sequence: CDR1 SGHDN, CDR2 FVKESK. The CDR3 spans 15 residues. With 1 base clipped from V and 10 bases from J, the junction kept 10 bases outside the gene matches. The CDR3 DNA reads TGTGCCAGCAGCCAAGGTTTCCGTGGACTAGGAGAGCAGTTCTTC. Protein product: CASSQGFRGLGEQFF. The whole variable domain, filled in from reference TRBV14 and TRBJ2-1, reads EAGVTQFPSHSVIEKGQTVTLRCDPISGHDNLYWYRRVMGKEIKFLLHFVKESKQDESGMPNNRFLAERTGGTYSTLKVQPAELEDSGVYFCASSQGFRGLGEQFFGPGTRLTVL.

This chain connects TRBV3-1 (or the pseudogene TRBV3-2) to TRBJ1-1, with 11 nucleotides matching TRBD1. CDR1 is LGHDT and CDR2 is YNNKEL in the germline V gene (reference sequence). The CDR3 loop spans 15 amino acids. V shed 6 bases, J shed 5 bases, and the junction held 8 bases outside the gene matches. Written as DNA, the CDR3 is TGTGCCAGCAGACCCGGGACAGGGGGAAGAACTGAAGCTTTCTTT. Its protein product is CASRPGTGGRTEAFF.

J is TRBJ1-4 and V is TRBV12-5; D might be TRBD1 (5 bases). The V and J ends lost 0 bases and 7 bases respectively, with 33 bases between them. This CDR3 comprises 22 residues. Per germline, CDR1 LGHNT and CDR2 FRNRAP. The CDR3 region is CASGLVRPRLLRDPVGIEKLFF. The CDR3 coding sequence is TGTGCTAGTGGTTTGGTACGTCCTAGGCTTCTCAGGGATCCTGTGGGGATTGAAAAACTGTTTTTT.

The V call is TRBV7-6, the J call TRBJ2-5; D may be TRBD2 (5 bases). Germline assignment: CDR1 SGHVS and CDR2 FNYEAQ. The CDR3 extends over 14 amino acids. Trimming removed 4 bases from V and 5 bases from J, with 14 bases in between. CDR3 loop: CASSWPGGSETQYF. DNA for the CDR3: TGTGCCAGCAGCTGGCCTGGCGGGTCGGAGACCCAGTACTTC.

CDR3 bases: TGTGCCAGCAGCTACGGGGTAATGAACACTGAAGCTTTCTTT. Translating gives CASSYGVMNTEAFF. The J gene is TRBJ1-1, the V gene TRBV11-1, with no clear D. CDR1 is SGHAT, CDR2 FQDESV, per germline (reference sequence). Between the trimmed V and J ends, which lost 4 bases and 0 bases, there was a span of 9 bases. The CDR3 extends over 14 amino acids.

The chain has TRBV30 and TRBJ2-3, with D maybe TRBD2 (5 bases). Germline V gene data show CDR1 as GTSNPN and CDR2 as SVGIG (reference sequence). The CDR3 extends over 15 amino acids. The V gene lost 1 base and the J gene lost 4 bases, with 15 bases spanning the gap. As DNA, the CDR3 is TGTGCCTGGAGTGGAGCGGATCGAAGGGCAGATACGCAGTATTTT. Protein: CAWSGADRRADTQYF.

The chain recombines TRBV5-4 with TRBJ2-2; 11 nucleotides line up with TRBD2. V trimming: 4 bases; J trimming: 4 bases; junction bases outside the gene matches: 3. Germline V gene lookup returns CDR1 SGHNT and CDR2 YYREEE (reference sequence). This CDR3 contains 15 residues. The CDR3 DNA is TGTGCCAGCAGCCTTAGCGGGGGGGCCACCGGGGAGCTGTTTTTT. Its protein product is CASSLSGGATGELFF.

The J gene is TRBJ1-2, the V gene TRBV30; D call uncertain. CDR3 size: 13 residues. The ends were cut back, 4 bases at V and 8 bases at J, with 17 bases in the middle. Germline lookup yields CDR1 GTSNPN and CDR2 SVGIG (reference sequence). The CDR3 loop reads CAWTVLAGGGYTF. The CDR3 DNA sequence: TGTGCCTGGACTGTTCTGGCAGGTGGCGGCTACACCTTC.

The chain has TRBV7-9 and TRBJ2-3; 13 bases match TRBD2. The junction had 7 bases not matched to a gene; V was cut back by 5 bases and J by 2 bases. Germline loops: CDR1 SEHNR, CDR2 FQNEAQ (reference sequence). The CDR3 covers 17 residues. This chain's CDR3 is CASSPKGTSGNTDTQYF. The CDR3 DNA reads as TGTGCCAGCAGCCCAAAAGGGACTAGCGGGAACACAGATACGCAGTATTTT.

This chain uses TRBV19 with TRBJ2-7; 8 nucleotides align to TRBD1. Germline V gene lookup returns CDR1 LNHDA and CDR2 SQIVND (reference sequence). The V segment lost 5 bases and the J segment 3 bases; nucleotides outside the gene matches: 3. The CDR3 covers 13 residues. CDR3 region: CASSYDRGYEQYF. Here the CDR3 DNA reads TGTGCCAGTAGTTACGACAGGGGCTACGAGCAGTACTTC.

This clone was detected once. The CDR3 protein is CASSYGGTGEQYF. The CDR3 DNA follows: TGTGCCAGCAGTTACGGGGGGACAGGGGAGCAGTACTTC. The chain has TRBV6-5 and TRBJ2-7; 9 bases map to TRBD1. The CDR3 runs to 13 residues. The germline gives CDR1 MNHEY, CDR2 SVGAGI. The trim removed 2 bases at V and 7 bases at J, leaving 3 bases unmatched.

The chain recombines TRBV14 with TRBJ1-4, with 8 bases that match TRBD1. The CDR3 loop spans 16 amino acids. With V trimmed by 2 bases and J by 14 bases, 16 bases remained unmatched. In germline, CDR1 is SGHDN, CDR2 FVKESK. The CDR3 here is CASSQTGGSLGRILFF. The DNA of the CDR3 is TGTGCCAGCAGCCAAACAGGGGGGTCATTGGGACGAATTCTGTTTTTT.

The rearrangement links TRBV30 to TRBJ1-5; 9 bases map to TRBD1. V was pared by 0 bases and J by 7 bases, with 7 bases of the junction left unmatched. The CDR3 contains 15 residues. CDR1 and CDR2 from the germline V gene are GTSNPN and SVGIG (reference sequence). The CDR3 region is CAWSVQQGARQPQHF. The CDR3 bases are TGTGCCTGGAGTGTACAACAGGGGGCTCGCCAGCCCCAGCATTTT.

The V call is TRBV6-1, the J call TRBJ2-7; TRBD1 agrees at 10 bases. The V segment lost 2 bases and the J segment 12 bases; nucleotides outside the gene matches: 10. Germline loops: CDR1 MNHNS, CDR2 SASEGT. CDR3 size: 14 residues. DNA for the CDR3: TGTGCCAGCAGTGAAATAAGGGACAGGGGCCCCCGGTACTTC. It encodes CASSEIRDRGPRYF.

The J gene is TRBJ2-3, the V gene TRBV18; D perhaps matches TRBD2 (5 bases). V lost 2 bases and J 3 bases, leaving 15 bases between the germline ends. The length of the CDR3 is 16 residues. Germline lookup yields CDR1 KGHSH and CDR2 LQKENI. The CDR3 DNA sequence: TGTGCCAGCTCACCAAGAGAGCGCCCGGGAACAGATACGCAGTATTTT. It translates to CASSPRERPGTDTQYF.